The 10 T cell receptor beta chains below all came from one sample that was sequenced in a study of T cell repertoires in cytomegalovirus infection. TCRdb re-called the reads through MiXCR, storing one row per CDR3 protein. The table includes under 200,000 distinct CDR3 sequences, about 28% detected once. The sample consisted of PBMCs. These receptors were taken from a human donor in good health (CMV status not recorded). Some clones in this sample may be carry-over from other donors' samples.

The CDR3 reads CASSLHPTPAAEKLFF. The CDR3 DNA reads as TGCGCCAGCAGCCTCCATCCGACTCCAGCGGCTGAAAAACTGTTTTTT. The chain couples TRBV4-1 to TRBJ1-4; D remains ambiguous. The germline V gene encodes CDR1 MGHRA and CDR2 YSYEKL. CDR3 length equals 16 residues. V was trimmed by 4 bases and J by 7 bases, leaving 19 bases between them.

This clonotype was counted between two and nine times. This chain joins TRBV7-6 and TRBJ1-5; 7 nucleotides align to TRBD1. CDR1 and CDR2 (germline): SGHVS, FNYEAQ. The CDR3 contains 17 residues. With V trimmed by 1 base and J by 0 bases, 6 bases remained unmatched. The CDR3 reads CASSLGGTAYSNQPQHF. The CDR3 region has the DNA TGTGCCAGCAGCTTAGGGGGGACAGCTTATAGCAATCAGCCCCAGCATTTT. Together with reference TRBV7-6 and TRBJ1-5, the CDR3 gives the full variable domain: GAGVSQSPRYKVTKRGQDVALRCDPISGHVSLYWYRQALGQGPEFLTYFNYEAQQDKSGLPNDRFSAERPEGSISTLTIQRTEQRDSAMYRCASSLGGTAYSNQPQHFGDGTRLSIL.

J is TRBJ2-2 and V is TRBV11-2; 10 nucleotides align to TRBD2. The J segment lost 3 bases and the V segment lost 3 bases, leaving 4 bases of the junction unmatched. The CDR3 covers 16 residues. CDR1 and CDR2 (germline): SGHAT, FQNNGV. The CDR3 protein is CASSLPSGGYTGELFF. CDR3 DNA sequence: TGTGCCAGCAGCTTGCCTAGCGGGGGATACACCGGGGAGCTGTTTTTT.

The chain combines TRBV12-3 or TRBV12-4 with TRBJ2-1; either TRBD1 or TRBD2 may fit D (6 bases each). V was trimmed by 1 base and J by 8 bases, leaving 9 bases between them. The CDR3 runs to 13 residues. CDR3 loop: CASSLEGEDEQFF. In DNA, the CDR3 is TGTGCCAGCAGTTTAGAGGGGGAGGATGAGCAGTTCTTC.

V is TRBV18 and J is TRBJ2-5; D gene unclear. This CDR3 spans 10 amino acids. The V gene's germline CDR1 is KGHSH and CDR2 LQKENI. V lost 5 bases to trimming and J lost 5 bases, with 3 bases between them. The DNA of the CDR3 is TGTGCCAGCTCAATGGAGACCCAGTACTTC. It specifies CASSMETQYF.

This clonotype was observed a single time. CDR3 in DNA: TGCGCCAGCAGCCAAGATTGGGCAGGGGTTGGCAATGAGCAGTTCTTC. It yields the protein CASSQDWAGVGNEQFF. This chain joins TRBV4-3 and TRBJ2-1; D might be TRBD1 (6 bases). The CDR3 sequence is 16 residues long. Looked up from germline, CDR1 is LGHNA and CDR2 is YSLEER. Trimming took off 0 bases at V and 6 bases at J, with 15 bases between the two ends.

This rearrangement joins TRBV9 to TRBJ1-3, with 8 bases fitting TRBD1. CDR1 and CDR2 (germline): SGDLS, YYNGEE. The CDR3 is made up of 16 amino acids. Germline trimming cut 2 bases from V and 3 bases from J; bases unmatched to any gene: 7. The CDR3 spells CASSVQGALDGNTIYF. In nucleotides, the CDR3 is TGTGCCAGCAGCGTGCAGGGGGCCCTCGATGGAAACACCATATATTTT.

This clonotype was detected only a few times. V gene TRBV4-1 combines with J gene TRBJ1-5, with D uncertain. The CDR3 extends over 13 amino acids. Deletions cut 0 bases from V and 7 bases from J, with 7 bases between. The germline V gene has CDR1 MGHRA and CDR2 YSYEKL. The chain's CDR3 is CASSQERLQPQHF. The CDR3 coding sequence is TGCGCCAGCAGCCAAGAAAGGCTGCAGCCCCAGCATTTT.

V and J are TRBV7-4 and TRBJ2-2; the D call may be TRBD1 or TRBD2 (5 bases each). V was shortened by 7 bases and J by 1 base, with 13 bases between the two germline ends. This CDR3 has 15 residues. Germline V gives CDR1 SGHVT, CDR2 SQSDAQ. The CDR3 protein is CASTPGGENTGELFF. The CDR3 coding sequence is TGTGCCAGCACCCCTGGGGGTGAGAACACCGGGGAGCTGTTTTTT.

The gene calls are TRBV20-1 and TRBJ1-5, with D possibly matching TRBD1 (6 bases). Trimming pared 5 bases from V and 3 bases from J, leaving 8 bases between. The CDR3 runs 12 residues. CDR1 is DFQATT, CDR2 SNEGSKA, per germline (reference sequence). DNA for the CDR3: TGCAGTGCTGCAGGGGTCAATCAGCCCCAGCATTTT. Translating it yields CSAAGVNQPQHF.